The 20 T cell receptor beta chains presented below share a single source sample, sequenced in a study of blood T cell repertoires in COVID-19. Sequencing used immunoSEQ multiplex PCR; TCRdb keeps in-frame clones, though not all of them. This sample yields some 400,000 clones, of which about 87% are seen a single time; about 3% belongs to the top ten. The source material was peripheral blood. These receptors were collected from a human donor in a cohort sampled during active COVID-19.

The CDR3: CASSYSGTGGTEAFF. CDR3 in DNA: TGTGCCAGCAGTTACTCAGGGACAGGGGGCACTGAAGCTTTCTTT. The chain employs TRBV6-5 and TRBJ1-1, with 11 bases that match TRBD1. The ends lost 0 bases at V and 4 bases at J; junction bases unmatched: 1. Germline V CDR1 and CDR2: MNHEY, SVGAGI. This CDR3 region has 15 residues.

The J gene is TRBJ2-5, the V gene TRBV19; D is perhaps TRBD2 (6 bases). The V and J ends lost 1 base and 4 bases respectively, with 10 bases between them. Germline lookup yields CDR1 LNHDA and CDR2 SQIVND (reference sequence). The CDR3 is 14 amino acids. The CDR3 DNA reads TGTGCCAGTAGTATAGGGGGGGTAGGAGAGACCCAGTACTTC. It yields the protein CASSIGGVGETQYF.

V usage is TRBV11-1 and J usage is TRBJ2-7; 12 bases fit TRBD2. V shed 6 bases, J shed 4 bases, and the junction held 4 bases outside the gene matches. CDR3 length: 14 residues. The germline V gene has CDR1 SGHAT and CDR2 FQDESV (reference sequence). The CDR3 loop is CASRFGTSGYEQYF. The CDR3 DNA reads TGTGCCAGCAGATTCGGGACTAGCGGGTACGAGCAGTACTTC.

The CDR3 loop is CASSPASVRRFDEQYF. In nucleotides, the CDR3 is TGTGCCAGCTCTCCCGCTAGCGTGAGGAGGTTCGACGAGCAGTACTTC. V usage is TRBV18 and J usage is TRBJ2-7, with a tentative D call TRBD2 (6 bases). V was trimmed by 6 bases and J by 5 bases, leaving 23 bases between them. The germline gives CDR1 KGHSH, CDR2 LQKENI. The CDR3 is made up of 16 amino acids.

This clone was seen only a few times. The gene calls are TRBV11-1 and TRBJ2-2; D not resolved. Germline CDR1 is SGHAT and CDR2 is FQDESV (reference sequence). The germline V and J ends were trimmed by 5 bases and 3 bases, with 10 bases remaining between them. This CDR3 is 14 amino acids long. CDR3 bases: TGTGCCAGCAGCCACCGACGGGACACCGGGGAGCTGTTTTTT. The encoded protein is CASSHRRDTGELFF.

The rearrangement joins TRBV7-2 to TRBJ1-2, with 8 bases matching TRBD1. Trimming removed 6 bases from V and 7 bases from J; junction bases left unmatched: 10. This CDR3 has 14 residues. Germline values: CDR1 SGHTA, CDR2 FQGNSA. The CDR3 DNA follows: TGTGCCAGCAGAACGACAGGGGTTTGGGGTGGCTACACCTTC. It is translated as CASRTTGVWGGYTF. The variable domain in full, with the rest retrieved from reference TRBV7-2 and TRBJ1-2, is GAGVSQSPSNKVTEKGKDVELRCDPISGHTALYWYRQSLGQGLEFLIYFQGNSAPDKSGLPSDRFSAERTGGSVSTLTIQRTQQEDSAVYLCASRTTGVWGGYTFGSGTRLTVV.

V is TRBV5-1 and J is TRBJ2-7; 8 bases line up with TRBD1. Germline V gene data show CDR1 as SGHRS and CDR2 as YFSETQ. V lost 4 bases to trimming and J lost 9 bases; unmatched junction nucleotides: 6. The CDR3 sequence is 12 residues long. CDR3 region: CASSPDREVQYF. The CDR3 DNA follows: TGCGCCAGCAGCCCGGACAGGGAGGTGCAGTACTTC.

The sample holds a few counts of this clone. This rearrangement joins TRBV19 to TRBJ1-6; 8 nucleotides line up with TRBD1. Germline V gene sequence: CDR1 LNHDA, CDR2 SQIVND (reference sequence). CDR3 length: 19 amino acids. The J segment lost 0 bases and the V segment lost 6 bases, leaving 13 bases of the junction unmatched. CDR3: CASRSSSGQESSYNSPLHF. In DNA, the CDR3 is TGTGCCAGTAGATCCTCCTCGGGACAGGAGAGCTCCTATAATTCACCCCTCCACTTT. Complete variable domain (other parts from reference TRBV19 and TRBJ1-6): DGGITQSPKYLFRKEGQNVTLSCEQNLNHDAMYWYRQDPGQGLRLIYYSQIVNDFQKGDIAEGYSVSREKKESFPLTVTSAQKNPTAFYLCASRSSSGQESSYNSPLHFGNGTRLTVT.

The chain couples TRBV19 to TRBJ2-1, with 9 bases matching TRBD1. The CDR3 has 14 amino acids. Germline V lookup: CDR1 LNHDA, CDR2 SQIVND (reference sequence). V lost 5 bases and J lost 7; bases outside the gene matches: 6. CDR3 loop: CASSSRDRVNEQFF. CDR3 nucleotides: TGTGCCAGTAGTTCCCGGGACAGGGTAAATGAGCAGTTCTTC.

J is TRBJ1-1 and V is TRBV4-1; tentatively, D is TRBD1 (5 bases). Per germline, CDR1 MGHRA and CDR2 YSYEKL. This CDR3 is 17 amino acids long. V dropped 5 bases and J dropped 3 bases, with 22 bases sitting between them. The CDR3 region is CASSRRAGTSRDTEAFF. The CDR3 DNA sequence: TGCGCCAGCAGCAGACGGGCAGGGACTTCTAGGGACACTGAAGCTTTCTTT.

The rearrangement links TRBV6-5 to TRBJ2-7, with 10 bases identical to TRBD1. Germline lookup yields CDR1 MNHEY and CDR2 SVGAGI. V dropped 5 bases and J dropped 3; count of bases not matched to a gene: 4. This CDR3 has 14 residues. DNA of the CDR3: TGTGCCAGCAGTATCCGGACAGGGGGCTACGAGCAGTACTTC. Its translation: CASSIRTGGYEQYF.

In this sample, this clone turned up a few times. The gene calls are TRBV4-1 and TRBJ2-3; TRBD1 is a possible D gene (6 bases). CDR1 is MGHRA, CDR2 YSYEKL, per germline. V lost 0 bases and J lost 4, with 17 bases in between. This CDR3 has 17 residues. CDR3: CASSQEAQGFYPDTQYF. The CDR3 DNA is TGCGCCAGCAGCCAAGAGGCCCAGGGGTTCTACCCAGATACGCAGTATTTT.

The chain is built from TRBV19 and TRBJ1-2, with D hard to call. Germline CDR1 is LNHDA and CDR2 is SQIVND (reference sequence). The V and J ends lost 6 bases and 8 bases respectively, with 10 bases between them. The CDR3 spans 11 residues. The CDR3 spells CASSHGIGYTF. As DNA, the CDR3 is TGTGCCAGTAGCCACGGTATCGGCTACACCTTC.

This clone is a singleton in its sample. V usage is TRBV30 and J usage is TRBJ2-7, with D possibly matching TRBD1 (6 bases). The CDR3 consists of 13 residues. From germline, CDR1 is GTSNPN and CDR2 SVGIG (reference sequence). Trimming removed 1 base from V and 0 bases from J, with 7 bases in between. In nucleotides, the CDR3 is TGTGCCTGGAGTGCGGACAGCTCCTACGAGCAGTACTTC. It specifies CAWSADSSYEQYF.

This clone was seen a single time. V is TRBV6-1 and J is TRBJ2-7, with unresolved D. With 3 bases removed from V and 2 bases from J, the gap between germline ends came to 11 bases. The CDR3 runs 14 residues. Germline CDR1 is MNHNS and CDR2 is SASEGT. The CDR3 region is CASSDLDGAYEQYF. The CDR3 DNA follows: TGTGCCAGCAGTGATCTTGACGGAGCCTACGAGCAGTACTTC.

This chain uses TRBV5-1 with TRBJ1-2, with a weak D call TRBD1 (5 bases). V lost 0 bases to trimming and J lost 6 bases, with 9 bases between them. Looked up from germline, CDR1 is SGHRS and CDR2 is YFSETQ. The CDR3 is 13 residues long. The CDR3 DNA follows: TGCGCCAGCAGCTTGGGGACAACCAATGGCTACACCTTC. It codes for CASSLGTTNGYTF.

This clone turned up a few times. The chain combines TRBV5-4 with TRBJ1-2; D unclear. Germline CDR1 is SGHNT and CDR2 is YYREEE (reference sequence). The CDR3 has 13 amino acids. V was pared by 0 bases and J by 1 base, with 4 bases between. In DNA form, the CDR3 reads TGTGCCAGCAGCTTGGAGCGTAACTATGGCTACACCTTC. The encoded protein is CASSLERNYGYTF.

V is TRBV13 and J is TRBJ2-7, with D perhaps matching TRBD1 (6 bases). V shed 4 bases and J shed 3 bases, with 10 bases lying between them. Germline values: CDR1 PRHDT, CDR2 FYEKMQ (reference sequence). This CDR3 spans 13 amino acids. CDR3: CASSYRVRYEQYF. CDR3 coding DNA: TGTGCCAGCAGCTACAGGGTACGCTACGAGCAGTACTTC.

V is TRBV4-1 and J is TRBJ1-5, with 10 bases that match TRBD1. Germline loops: CDR1 MGHRA, CDR2 YSYEKL. The junction had 7 bases not matched to a gene; V was cut back by 4 bases and J by 7 bases. This CDR3 region has 15 residues. The CDR3 sequence: CASSPMTGGRQPQHF. CDR3 nucleotides: TGCGCCAGCAGCCCCATGACAGGGGGCAGACAGCCCCAGCATTTT.

The rearrangement uses TRBV6-5 and TRBJ1-5; 9 bases agree with TRBD1. The ends lost 5 bases at V and 5 bases at J; junction bases unmatched: 4. CDR3 length: 14 residues. Germline lookup yields CDR1 MNHEY and CDR2 SVGAGI. CDR3 DNA: TGTGCCAGCAGTCGAACAGGGGGCTATCAGCCCCAGCATTTT. Translation: CASSRTGGYQPQHF.